One T cell receptor beta chain is described in this entry. Its antigen is currently unknown. The sample is drawn from a study of siplizumab effects on memory and regulatory T cells. Study findings and constraints: Siplizumab significantly reduced alloreactive sequences traceable to unstimulated CD4+ memory cells. The study found naive T cells seemingly more diverse than memory cells and seemingly major alloresponse contributors.

Data came from immunoSEQ multiplex PCR; TCRdb stores just in-frame clones and leaves some out. The table lists about 94,000 clones, 94% of them singletons. CDR1 and CDR2 from the germline V gene are SEHNR and FQNEAQ (reference sequence). The CDR3 is 16 amino acids. The V and J ends lost 5 bases and 0 bases, in that order; junction bases with no gene match: 2. The sequencing input was non-Treg CD4+ T cells sorted from blood. The source of this sequence is a human donor in good health. The chain couples TRBV7-9 to TRBJ2-3; TRBD2 matches at 13 bases. As DNA, the CDR3 is TGTGCCAGCAGCGTACTAGCGGGAGGGAGCACAGATACGCAGTATTTT. It encodes CASSVLAGGSTDTQYF.